This T cell receptor (beta chain) is drawn from a study of beta chain features in type 1 diabetes. Study findings and constraints: Researchers report that Type 1 diabetes patients had moderately but significantly shorter TCRB CDR3s across all four CD4+ subsets. Insertion counts at VDJ junctions were lower in type 1 diabetes patients, who also showed more deletions there. The question left open here concerned HLA type influencing TCRB rearrangement.

A few counts support this clone. Its specificity is not known. The sample carries other DNA sequences with the same CDR3. CD4+ naive, central memory, regulatory and stem cell-like memory subsets were isolated by sorting on CD45RO/CCR7/CD25/CD127/CD95/CD27. The CDR3 has 12 amino acids. Germline V gene lookup returns CDR1 MNHNY and CDR2 SVGAGI (reference sequence). Trimming took off 2 bases at V and 5 bases at J, with 6 bases between the two ends. All of the isolated RNA was reverse transcribed, so expressed TCRB transcripts were sequenced. The method was immunoSEQ multiplex PCR; TCRdb's version includes in-frame clones alone and lacks a portion of them. The sample comprises 900,000 or so clones, roughly a sixth of which are singletons, and 0.02% to 0.03% rests with the top ten.

The gene calls are TRBV6-6 and TRBJ2-5; possibly TRBD2 for D (6 bases). The TCR originated in a woman between 18 and 29 years old in good health. The sample comprised naive CD4+ T cells from blood. The CDR3 bases are TGTGCCAGCAGTTACGGGGGGGAGACCCAGTACTTC. Residues: CASSYGGETQYF.